This section outlines one TCR beta chain sequence together with its context. The data derive from a study of shared clonotypes between healthy human individuals. Sequenced by immunoSEQ multiplex PCR; TCRdb stores in-frame clones only, minus some. The sample has some 2,100,000 clones, approximately 94% seen once. The CDR3 totals 16 residues. The V and J ends lost 4 bases and 7 bases respectively, with 19 bases between them. Germline V CDR1 and CDR2: SEHNR, FQNEAQ (reference sequence). CD45RO-negative, CCR7-selected cells formed the naive CD8 fraction, which excluded terminally differentiated effector memory CD45RA+ cells.

The sample was naive CD8+ T cells from PBMCs. The TCR originated in a man between 18 and 35 years old in good health. Some clones in this sample may be carry-over from other donors' samples. The rearrangement uses TRBV7-9 and TRBJ2-2, with unresolved D. The CDR3 DNA reads TGTGCCAGCAGCTCCATGCCCACGGACGGCGGCGGGGAGCTGTTTTTT. Encoded protein: CASSSMPTDGGGELFF.